These 22 T cell receptor beta chains share one sample of origin, sequenced in a study of T cell responses to AZD1222 COVID-19 vaccine. Clones were read by immunoSEQ multiplex PCR, and TCRdb kept only the in-frame ones, dropping some. Of over 150,000 clones listed, 94% are singletons. The sequencing used peripheral blood, collected 28 days after the second AZD1222 dose. The receptors derive from an adult who received the AZD1222 COVID-19 vaccine.

This chain links TRBV7-9 with TRBJ2-6; D not resolved. V lost 11 bases and J 0 bases, leaving 17 bases between the germline ends. Germline CDR1 SEHNR, CDR2 FQNEAQ (reference sequence). The CDR3 is 16 residues long. The DNA for the CDR3 is TGTGCCCTCCAGGTAGGCAACAGCTCTGGGGCCAACGTCCTGACTTTC. The encoded protein is CALQVGNSSGANVLTF.

The V call is TRBV27, the J call TRBJ1-1; the D is unclear. Germline-derived CDR1 and CDR2 are MNHEY and SMNVEV (reference sequence). Trimming removed 4 bases at V and 0 bases at J, with 9 bases between. The CDR3 is 14 residues long. The CDR3 here is CASSSGLMNTEAFF. The CDR3 DNA reads as TGTGCCAGCAGTTCGGGGTTAATGAACACTGAAGCTTTCTTT.

This chain connects TRBV6-1 to TRBJ2-1, with 10 bases aligning to TRBD2. CDR1 MNHNS and CDR2 SASEGT come from the germline V gene. This CDR3 has 15 residues. The junction had 3 bases not matched to a gene; V was cut back by 2 bases and J by 5 bases. The CDR3 protein is CASSEKGLANNEQFF. For the CDR3, the DNA is TGTGCCAGCAGTGAAAAGGGACTAGCGAACAATGAGCAGTTCTTC.

This chain connects TRBV29-1 to TRBJ2-2; possible D gene TRBD1, 6 bases. This CDR3 has 14 residues. Germline V CDR1 and CDR2: SQVTM, ANQGSEA. V lost 7 bases and J lost 6, with 18 bases in between. CDR3 bases: TGCAGCGCCGTTGCGACAGGAGGTGCCGGGGAGCTGTTTTTT. It codes for CSAVATGGAGELFF.

The rearrangement joins TRBV9 to TRBJ2-3; 10 bases are a match to TRBD2. Per germline, CDR1 SGDLS and CDR2 YYNGEE. With V trimmed by 4 bases and J by 4 bases, 6 bases remained unmatched. CDR3 length: 15 residues. The CDR3 DNA follows: TGTGCCAGCAGCATCCGACTAGCGGGCCCAGATACGCAGTATTTT. Protein product: CASSIRLAGPDTQYF.

V usage is TRBV30 and J usage is TRBJ2-7; weak D call: TRBD2 (6 bases). The V and J ends lost 5 bases and 2 bases respectively, with 19 bases between them. Per germline, CDR1 GTSNPN and CDR2 SVGIG (reference sequence). The CDR3 covers 15 residues. CDR3: CAWSPKGGVTYEQYF. The CDR3 nucleotides read TGTGCCTGGTCACCAAAGGGCGGGGTGACCTACGAGCAGTACTTC.

This rearrangement joins TRBV11-2 to TRBJ2-3; D gene unclear. Looked up from germline, CDR1 is SGHAT and CDR2 is FQNNGV. CDR3 size: 15 residues. Deletions cut 5 bases from V and 2 bases from J, with 14 bases between. The CDR3 spells CASSLSPGDTDTQYF. CDR3 DNA sequence: TGTGCCAGCAGCCTATCTCCGGGCGACACAGATACGCAGTATTTT. Complete variable domain (other parts from reference TRBV11-2 and TRBJ2-3): EAGVAQSPRYKIIEKRQSVAFWCNPISGHATLYWYQQILGQGPKLLIQFQNNGVVDDSQLPKDRFSAERLKGVDSTLKIQPAKLEDSAVYLCASSLSPGDTDTQYFGPGTRLTVL.

The chain employs TRBV28 and TRBJ1-1, with unresolved D. Between the trimmed V and J ends, which lost 5 bases and 1 base, there was a span of 14 bases. Germline lookup yields CDR1 MDHEN and CDR2 SYDVKM. The CDR3 runs to 15 residues. CDR3 region: CASSTSEGANTEAFF. For the CDR3, the DNA is TGTGCCAGCAGTACGTCCGAGGGAGCGAACACTGAAGCTTTCTTT.

This chain uses TRBV19 with TRBJ1-4; D possibly corresponds to TRBD1 (5 bases). Per germline, CDR1 LNHDA and CDR2 SQIVND (reference sequence). The ends were cut back, 8 bases at V and 8 bases at J, with 21 bases in the middle. The length of the CDR3 is 15 residues. Written as DNA, the CDR3 is TGTGCCAGTTCATCAGGGACCGGGGGTTGGGAAAAACTGTTTTTT. This translates into CASSSGTGGWEKLFF.

This chain uses TRBV19 with TRBJ1-1, with unresolved D. The germline V and J ends were trimmed by 3 bases and 1 base, with 3 bases remaining between them. The CDR3 contains 12 residues. The germline gives CDR1 LNHDA, CDR2 SQIVND (reference sequence). The CDR3 protein is CASSMTNTEAFF. The CDR3 DNA reads as TGTGCCAGTAGTATGACGAACACTGAAGCTTTCTTT. The full variable domain, with the rest looked up from reference TRBV19 and TRBJ1-1, is DGGITQSPKYLFRKEGQNVTLSCEQNLNHDAMYWYRQDPGQGLRLIYYSQIVNDFQKGDIAEGYSVSREKKESFPLTVTSAQKNPTAFYLCASSMTNTEAFFGQGTRLTVV.

This chain links TRBV5-1 with TRBJ1-1, with D unresolved. Trimming shortened V by 0 bases and J by 4 bases, and 22 bases separated the two germline ends. CDR3 length: 18 residues. Germline values: CDR1 SGHRS, CDR2 YFSETQ. CDR3 loop: CASSLAGQLTLAGTEAFF. In DNA, the CDR3 is TGCGCCAGCAGCTTGGCCGGTCAACTGACATTAGCGGGCACTGAAGCTTTCTTT.

The chain employs TRBV5-5 and TRBJ2-1, with 9 nucleotides matching TRBD1. V was clipped by 1 base and J by 8 bases; unmatched bases: 7. The CDR3 spans 15 residues. Germline CDR1 SGHKS, CDR2 YYEKEE (reference sequence). The CDR3 sequence is CASSLLTGGVHEQFF. The CDR3 DNA follows: TGTGCCAGCAGCTTGCTGACAGGGGGGGTTCATGAGCAGTTCTTC.

The chain has TRBV7-9 and TRBJ2-1; 14 bases agree with TRBD2. After removal of 5 bases from V and 3 bases from J, the junction contained 6 bases not matched to a gene. In germline, CDR1 is SEHNR, CDR2 FQNEAQ (reference sequence). This CDR3 comprises 17 residues. The CDR3 loop is CASSTRLAGGFYNEQFF. In DNA, the CDR3 is TGTGCCAGCAGCACCCGACTAGCGGGGGGGTTCTACAATGAGCAGTTCTTC.

The rearrangement joins TRBV19 to TRBJ1-2; 7 bases align to TRBD1. The junction had 5 bases not matched to a gene; V was cut back by 3 bases and J by 4 bases. Germline V gene data show CDR1 as LNHDA and CDR2 as SQIVND (reference sequence). The length of the CDR3 is 14 residues. The CDR3 reads CASSILAGGYGYTF. The DNA of the CDR3 is TGTGCCAGTAGTATTCTAGCAGGGGGCTATGGCTACACCTTC.

The chain uses TRBV14 and TRBJ2-3; D is undetermined. CDR1 and CDR2 from the germline V gene are SGHDN and FVKESK. The CDR3 length is 18 residues. Trimming removed 4 bases from V and 1 base from J, with 21 bases in between. CDR3 amino acids: CASSLSRRNSFRTDTQYF. The CDR3 DNA reads as TGTGCCAGCAGCCTAAGCCGAAGGAATTCCTTTCGCACAGATACGCAGTATTTT.

This clone is a singleton in its sample. V is TRBV7-3 and J is TRBJ2-3, with D perhaps TRBD1 (5 bases). Germline CDR1 reads SGHTA; CDR2 reads FQGTGA. V was pared by 2 bases and J by 0 bases, with 9 bases between. This CDR3 is 15 amino acids long. The CDR3 protein is CASSLGQTSTDTQYF. CDR3 coding DNA: TGTGCCAGCAGCTTAGGACAAACTAGCACAGATACGCAGTATTTT.

The V and J genes are TRBV2 and TRBJ1-4; D is perhaps TRBD1 (5 bases). CDR3 size: 13 residues. Looked up from germline, CDR1 is SNHLY and CDR2 is FYNNEI. V lost 10 bases, J lost 4 bases, and 13 bases lay in between. CDR3 residues: CAILTANNEKLFF. For the CDR3, the DNA is TGTGCCATTCTGACAGCTAATAATGAAAAACTGTTTTTT.

The chain is built from TRBV7-2 and TRBJ1-4, with unresolved D. CDR3 length equals 16 residues. Germline V CDR1 and CDR2: SGHTA, FQGNSA. V shed 2 bases and J shed 7 bases, with 17 bases lying between them. The CDR3 protein is CASSLLPQEIGEKLFF. The CDR3 region has the DNA TGTGCCAGCAGCTTACTCCCCCAGGAAATCGGTGAAAAACTGTTTTTT.

The V call is TRBV29-1, the J call TRBJ1-1; D not resolved. V shed 7 bases and J shed 5 bases, with 11 bases lying between them. Germline CDR1 reads SQVTM; CDR2 reads ANQGSEA. The length of the CDR3 is 11 residues. CDR3 nucleotide sequence: TGCAGCGCCCTCTTAATAACTGAAGCTTTCTTT. This encodes CSALLITEAFF. The variable domain in full, with the rest retrieved from reference TRBV29-1 and TRBJ1-1, is SAVISQKPSRDICQRGTSLTIQCQVDSQVTMMFWYRQQPGQSLTLIATANQGSEATYESGFVIDKFPISRPNLTFSTLTVSNMSPEDSSIYLCSALLITEAFFGQGTRLTVV.

The chain combines TRBV28 with TRBJ2-5; tentatively, D is TRBD1 (5 bases). The CDR3 covers 13 residues. Germline values: CDR1 MDHEN, CDR2 SYDVKM. The DNA of the CDR3 is TGTGTCCTTGGCAGGGTAAGTTGGGAGACCCAGTACTTC. It codes for CVLGRVSWETQYF.

CDR3 region: CASTRDRVGGYTF. The CDR3 nucleotides read TGTGCCAGTACCAGGGACAGGGTTGGCGGCTACACCTTC. The chain carries TRBV19 and TRBJ1-2; 9 bases align to TRBD1. The CDR3 loop spans 13 amino acids. After removal of 7 bases from V and 8 bases from J, the junction contained 8 bases not matched to a gene. Germline-derived CDR1 and CDR2 are LNHDA and SQIVND (reference sequence).

V usage is TRBV28 and J usage is TRBJ2-2; 7 bases are shared with TRBD2. Per the germline V gene, CDR1 is MDHEN and CDR2 is SYDVKM. Unmatched junction bases numbered 19, after V lost 5 bases and J lost 7 bases. CDR3 length: 18 residues. CDR3 residues: CASSPIPMAGVEGGELFF. The CDR3 nucleotides read TGTGCCAGCAGTCCTATCCCAATGGCGGGAGTAGAGGGCGGGGAGCTGTTTTTT. Using reference TRBV28 and TRBJ2-2 for the parts outside the CDR3, the full variable domain is DVKVTQSSRYLVKRTGEKVFLECVQDMDHENMFWYRQDPGLGLRLIYFSYDVKMKEKGDIPEGYSVSREKKERFSLILESASTNQTSMYLCASSPIPMAGVEGGELFFGEGSRLTVL.